This TCR beta chain was identified in a study of T cells in localized non-small cell lung cancer. Study findings and constraints: There was an association of higher blood T cell density with longer overall survival. It was uninvolved adjacent lung that showed the highest T cell clonality, exceeding tumor. Only one tumor region was sequenced, so heterogeneity remains possible. A median of approximately 60 of the top 100 tumor clones appeared in adjacent lung, which was paired and uninvolved.

On this clone: Its specificity is unknown.

Profiled with immunoSEQ multiplex PCR; TCRdb holds only in-frame clones, not every one. The sample holds about 16,000 clones; around nine tenths are singletons and the top ten take about a quarter. The CDR3 has 15 amino acids. CDR1 and CDR2 (germline): LNHDA, SQIVND (reference sequence). V was clipped by 1 base and J by 1 base; unmatched bases: 2. The receptor comes from a female donor of 60 years or more with stage III squamous cell lung carcinoma. This sequence joins TRBV19 and TRBJ1-1; TRBD1 matches at 8 bases. Sequenced here: peripheral blood, sampled before any cancer treatment. In DNA form, the CDR3 reads TGTGCCAGTAGTATAGTCGGGACAGGGAACACTGAAGCTTTCTTT. It is translated as CASSIVGTGNTEAFF.